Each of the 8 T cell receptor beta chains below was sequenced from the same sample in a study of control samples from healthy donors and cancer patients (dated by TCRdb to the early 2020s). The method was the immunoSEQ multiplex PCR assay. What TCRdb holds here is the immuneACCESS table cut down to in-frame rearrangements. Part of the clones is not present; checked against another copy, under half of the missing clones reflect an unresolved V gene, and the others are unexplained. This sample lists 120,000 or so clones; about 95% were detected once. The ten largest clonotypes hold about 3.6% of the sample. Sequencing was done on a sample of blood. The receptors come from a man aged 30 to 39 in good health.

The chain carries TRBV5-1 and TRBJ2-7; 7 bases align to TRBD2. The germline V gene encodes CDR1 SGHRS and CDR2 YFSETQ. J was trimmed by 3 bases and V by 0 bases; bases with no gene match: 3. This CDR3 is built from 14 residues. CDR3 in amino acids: CASSLVASGYEQYF. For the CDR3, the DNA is TGCGCCAGCAGCTTGGTAGCTAGCGGCTACGAGCAGTACTTC.

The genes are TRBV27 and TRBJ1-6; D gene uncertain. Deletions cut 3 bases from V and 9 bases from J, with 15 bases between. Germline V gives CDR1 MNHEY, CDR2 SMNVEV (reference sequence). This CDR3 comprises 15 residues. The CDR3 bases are TGTGCCAGCAGTTTTGGGCCAGGTCTCAGTTCACCCCTCCACTTT. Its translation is CASSFGPGLSSPLHF.

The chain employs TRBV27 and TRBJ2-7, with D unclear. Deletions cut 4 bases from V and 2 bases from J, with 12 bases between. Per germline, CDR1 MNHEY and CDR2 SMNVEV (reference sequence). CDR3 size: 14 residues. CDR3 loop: CASSSSRATYEQYF. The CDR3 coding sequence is TGTGCCAGCAGTTCAAGCAGAGCCACCTACGAGCAGTACTTC.

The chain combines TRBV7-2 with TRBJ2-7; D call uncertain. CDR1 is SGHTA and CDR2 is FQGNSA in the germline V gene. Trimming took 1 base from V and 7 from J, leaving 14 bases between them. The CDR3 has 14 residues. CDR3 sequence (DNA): TGTGCCAGCAGCTTAGAATCGTTCATGGTTGAGCAGTACTTC. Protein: CASSLESFMVEQYF.

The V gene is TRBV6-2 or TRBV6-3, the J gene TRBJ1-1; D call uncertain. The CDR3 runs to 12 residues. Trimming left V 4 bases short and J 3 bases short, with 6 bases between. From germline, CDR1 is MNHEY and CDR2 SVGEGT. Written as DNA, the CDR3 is TGTGCCAGCAGTTCTGATTACACTGAAGCTTTCTTT. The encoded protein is CASSSDYTEAFF.

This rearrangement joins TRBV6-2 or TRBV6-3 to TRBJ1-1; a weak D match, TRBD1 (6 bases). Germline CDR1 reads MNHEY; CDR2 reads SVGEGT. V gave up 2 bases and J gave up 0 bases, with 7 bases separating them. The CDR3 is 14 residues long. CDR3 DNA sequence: TGTGCCAGCAGTTACGCAGGGGTGAACACTGAAGCTTTCTTT. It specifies CASSYAGVNTEAFF.

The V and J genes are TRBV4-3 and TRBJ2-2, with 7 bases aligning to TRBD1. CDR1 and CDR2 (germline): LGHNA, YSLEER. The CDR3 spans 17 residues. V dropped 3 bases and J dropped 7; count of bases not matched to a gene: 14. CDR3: CASSHRDRAPEDGELFF. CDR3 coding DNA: TGCGCCAGCAGCCATAGAGACAGGGCCCCCGAGGACGGGGAGCTGTTTTTT.

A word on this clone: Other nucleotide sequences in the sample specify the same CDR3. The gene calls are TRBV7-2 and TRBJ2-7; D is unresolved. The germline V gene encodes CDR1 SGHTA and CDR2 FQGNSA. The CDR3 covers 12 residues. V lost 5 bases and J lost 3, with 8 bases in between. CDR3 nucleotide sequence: TGTGCCAGCAGCCCAGGCGGCTACGAGCAGTACTTC. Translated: CASSPGGYEQYF.